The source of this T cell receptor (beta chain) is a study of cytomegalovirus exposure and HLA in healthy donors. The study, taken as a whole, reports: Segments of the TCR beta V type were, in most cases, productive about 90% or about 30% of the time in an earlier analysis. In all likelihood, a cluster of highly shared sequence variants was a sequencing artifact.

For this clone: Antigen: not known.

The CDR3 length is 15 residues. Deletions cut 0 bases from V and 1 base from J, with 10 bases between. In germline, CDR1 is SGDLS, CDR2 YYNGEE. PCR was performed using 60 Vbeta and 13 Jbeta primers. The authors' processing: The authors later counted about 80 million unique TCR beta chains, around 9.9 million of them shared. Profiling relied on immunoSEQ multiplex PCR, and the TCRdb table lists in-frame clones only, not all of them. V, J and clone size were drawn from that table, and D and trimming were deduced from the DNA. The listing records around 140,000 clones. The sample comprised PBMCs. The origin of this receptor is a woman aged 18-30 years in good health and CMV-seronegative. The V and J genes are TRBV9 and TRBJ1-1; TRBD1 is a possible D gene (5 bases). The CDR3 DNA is TGTGCCAGCAGCGTAGCGGGGGGGTGGAACACTGAAGCTTTCTTT. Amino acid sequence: CASSVAGGWNTEAFF.